This T cell receptor (beta chain) derives from a study of spatial heterogeneity in lung cancer. Using its own MiXCR run on the 5' RACE reads, TCRdb lists one record per CDR3 protein. The data show about 9,200 distinct CDR3 sequences, over 7% seen once. With 4 bases removed from V and 4 bases from J, the gap between germline ends came to 17 bases. This CDR3 has 15 amino acids. In germline, CDR1 is LGHNA, CDR2 YNFKEQ. As for time point: sample taken at primary tumor resection. Study-wide results and caveats: Counts of expanded alpha and beta TCRs within tumors tracked the tumor nonsynonymous mutation count.

Concerning this clonotype: Its antigen remains unknown.

This receptor was identified in a male donor with early-stage non-small cell lung cancer. V is TRBV4-2 and J is TRBJ2-7; D is ambiguous. Specimen: lung tumor tissue, collected at surgery. CDR3 DNA sequence: TGTGCCAGCAGCCCTAGGAGTAGCAGTGAATACGAGCAGTACTTC. Its translation is CASSPRSSSEYEQYF.